The source of this T cell receptor beta chain is a study of cytomegalovirus exposure and HLA in healthy donors. The study's findings and limits: In an earlier analysis, in 587 donors, most V segments appeared productive either ~90% or ~30% of the time. Analysis was performed later, and it showed HLA-associated TCR beta chains to be more clonally expanded than equally common others.

Deletions cut 0 bases from V and 8 bases from J, with 12 bases between. This CDR3 is 15 amino acids long. Germline V gene sequence: CDR1 SGHRS, CDR2 YFSETQ. Amplification used 60 Vbeta primers and 13 Jbeta primers. Libraries were prepared by immunoSEQ multiplex PCR; TCRdb keeps only in-frame clonotypes and omits some of them. The table includes 95,000 to 150,000 clones, roughly 80% detected once. About this clone: The antigen remains undetermined.

Material for sequencing was PBMCs. The genes are TRBV5-1 and TRBJ2-6; tentatively, D is TRBD1 (7 bases). This clonotype was obtained from a woman aged 40 to 50 in good health and CMV-seronegative. For the CDR3, the DNA is TGCGCCAGCAGCTTGGCGCAGGGGGGAACCAACGTCCTGACTTTC. It yields the protein CASSLAQGGTNVLTF.